These 15 T cell receptor beta chains originate from one sample sequenced in a study of blood T cells in healthy people across ages. Then a second PCR, running roughly 7 to 11 cycles, was carried out with a sample-barcoded 5' primer and a J-beta primer mix. TCRdb re-derived calls from the 5' RACE reads in MiXCR, one entry per CDR3 protein. The repertoire consists of 1 million to 1.2 million distinct CDR3 sequences, with less than 45% occurring once and the leading ten covering around 14%. What was sequenced was blood. Every receptor here comes from a man aged 18 to 30 in good health.

A few counts support this clonotype. The DNA is omitted, as the CDR3 cannot be located on it reliably, and the CDR3 follows TCRdb's listing. The V call is TRBV24-1, the J call TRBJ2-1; the tabulated D call, TRBD1, remains unverified against the DNA. Per the germline V gene, CDR1 is KGHDR and CDR2 is SFDVKD. The CDR3 comprises 14 residues, both ends counted. CDR3 amino acids: CATSVPGGKNEQFF.

The chain has TRBV24-1 and TRBJ1-5; the D gene is possibly TRBD1 (5 bases). V gave up 7 bases and J gave up 8 bases, with 14 bases separating them. The CDR3 runs to 13 residues. Germline V gene lookup returns CDR1 KGHDR and CDR2 SFDVKD. The CDR3 sequence is CATRGEEGKPQHF. The CDR3 DNA reads TGTGCCACCAGAGGGGAGGAAGGCAAGCCCCAGCATTTT.

This clonotype has just a few counts. This chain links TRBV25-1 with TRBJ2-1, with 7 bases that match TRBD1. The CDR3 has 13 amino acids. Losses at the gene ends were 5 bases for V and 8 bases for J; bases not matched to a gene: 6. Germline assignment: CDR1 MGHDK and CDR2 SYGVNS. This CDR3 is CASSLTDRDEQFF. CDR3 sequence (DNA): TGTGCCAGCAGTTTGACCGACAGGGATGAGCAGTTCTTC. Supplemented by reference TRBV25-1 and TRBJ2-1, the full variable domain reads EADIYQTPRYLVIGTGKKITLECSQTMGHDKMYWYQQDPGMELHLIHYSYGVNSTEKGDLSSESTVSRIRTEHFPLTLESARPSHTSQYLCASSLTDRDEQFFGPGTRLTVL.

The chain recombines TRBV4-1 with TRBJ1-6; D is possibly TRBD1 (5 bases). From germline, CDR1 is MGHRA and CDR2 YSYEKL. The CDR3 has 16 amino acids. The V and J ends lost 3 bases and 6 bases respectively, with 15 bases between them. In DNA form, the CDR3 reads TGCGCCAGCAGCCACCCGACAGTCACATTTAATTCACCCCTCCACTTT. Translation: CASSHPTVTFNSPLHF.

In this sample, this clonotype turned up a few times. The V and J genes are TRBV27 and TRBJ1-1, with 9 nucleotides matching TRBD1. V lost 4 bases and J lost 4; bases outside the gene matches: 13. The germline CDR1 and CDR2 sequences are MNHEY and SMNVEV (reference sequence). This CDR3 region has 17 residues. For the CDR3, the DNA is TGTGCCAGCAGTTCACCGGGACAGGGACCCTCGGGCACTGAAGCTTTCTTT. Encoded protein: CASSSPGQGPSGTEAFF.

This clonotype was counted between two and nine times. This chain uses TRBV28 with TRBJ1-1, with 7 bases fitting TRBD1. The CDR3 is made up of 15 amino acids. V was pared by 5 bases and J by 5 bases, with 11 bases of the junction left unmatched. Per germline, CDR1 MDHEN and CDR2 SYDVKM. CDR3 coding DNA: TGTGCCAGCAGTCCCGACACAGGGGTCAGGACTGAAGCTTTCTTT. This gives the protein CASSPDTGVRTEAFF.

A remark on this clonotype: With a much larger clone just one base away, this may be a read error. This chain links TRBV12-5 with TRBJ2-5; 8 bases align to TRBD1. Per germline, CDR1 LGHNT and CDR2 FRNRAP. This CDR3 has 13 amino acids. CDR3 loop: CARGLDREETQYF. DNA of the CDR3: TGTGCTAGGGGTTTGGACAGGGAAGAGACCCAGTACTTC.

Only a few counts were recorded for this clonotype. This chain joins TRBV5-1 and TRBJ2-7; TRBD2 aligns across 7 bases. The assigned J gene may be wrong: the sequence end matches TRBJ2-5 better. The CDR3 length is 18 residues. Germline V CDR1 and CDR2: SGHRS, YFSETQ. The CDR3 DNA reads as TGCGCCAGCAGCTTGGAGTCCCCTCTAGGACTAGATCAAGAGACCCAGTACTTC. Translation gives CASSLESPLGLDQETQYF.

The J gene is TRBJ2-3, the V gene TRBV28; TRBD2 might be the D (6 bases). This CDR3 has 16 amino acids. Germline CDR1 and CDR2: MDHEN and SYDVKM. V was pared by 7 bases and J by 2 bases, with 19 bases between. CDR3 sequence: CASTLSGLAFTDTQYF. The CDR3 bases are TGTGCCAGCACCCTGTCGGGACTTGCCTTCACAGATACGCAGTATTTT.

The rearrangement joins TRBV14 to TRBJ2-5, with 7 bases matching TRBD1. CDR3 length: 15 amino acids. Trimming took 2 bases from V and 5 from J; bases not matched to a gene: 8. The germline V gene has CDR1 SGHDN and CDR2 FVKESK. CDR3 residues: CASSQTMTGWETQYF. The CDR3 DNA is TGTGCCAGCAGCCAAACGATGACAGGGTGGGAGACCCAGTACTTC.

The rearrangement joins TRBV29-1 to TRBJ1-1, with D tentatively TRBD1 (5 bases). From germline, CDR1 is SQVTM and CDR2 ANQGSEA. This CDR3 has 13 amino acids. V was clipped by 6 bases and J by 2 bases, with 13 bases between them. Here the CDR3 reads CSVKGLYNTEAFF. DNA of the CDR3: TGCAGCGTAAAGGGACTGTATAACACTGAAGCTTTCTTT.

The chain carries TRBV28 and TRBJ2-7; 7 bases map to TRBD1. Germline V CDR1 and CDR2: MDHEN, SYDVKM. Trimming at V came to 6 bases and at J to 5 bases, leaving 16 bases not matched to a gene. The CDR3 has 16 amino acids. The CDR3 here is CASSPQPGQTTNEQYF. The CDR3 DNA sequence: TGTGCCAGCAGCCCGCAACCGGGACAGACCACCAACGAGCAGTACTTC.

The V and J genes are TRBV30 and TRBJ2-3; D is possibly TRBD2 (5 bases). The CDR3 has 16 residues. V lost 2 bases to trimming and J lost 2 bases, with 17 bases between them. The germline gives CDR1 GTSNPN, CDR2 SVGIG (reference sequence). In nucleotides, the CDR3 is TGTGCCTGGAGTATCAGCGGAGGCCGCAACACAGATACGCAGTATTTT. Its protein product is CAWSISGGRNTDTQYF.

This clonotype has only a few counts. The chain joins TRBV27 to TRBJ1-5; the match to TRBD1 covers 9 bases. The CDR3 is 13 residues long. The germline CDR1 and CDR2 sequences are MNHEY and SMNVEV (reference sequence). V shed 6 bases, J shed 7 bases, and the junction held 4 bases outside the gene matches. The CDR3 spells CASSWTGEQPQHF. The CDR3 nucleotides are TGTGCCAGCAGCTGGACAGGGGAACAGCCCCAGCATTTT.

V usage is TRBV4-1 and J usage is TRBJ1-4; D is ambiguous. In germline, CDR1 is MGHRA, CDR2 YSYEKL. This CDR3 is 15 amino acids long. Trimming cost V 4 bases and J 7 bases, with 16 bases left between them. CDR3 nucleotide sequence: TGCGCCAGCAGCCCCCAAGCCAGCTCGGGTGAAAAACTGTTTTTT. This sequence encodes CASSPQASSGEKLFF.